This entry lists 20 T cell receptor beta chains sequenced from one sample in a study of OX40 agonist ivuxolimab in advanced cancers. Generated by immunoSEQ multiplex PCR, the TCRdb table keeps only in-frame clones and is missing some. This table holds about 47,000 clones, around 90% found once. Source: CD4+ or CD8+ T cells sorted from blood, taken in a trial of the OX40 agonist ivuxolimab. The receptor set was obtained from an adult with an advanced solid tumor such as melanoma, head and neck, liver or kidney cancer.

This sequence joins TRBV28 and TRBJ2-4, with 9 bases identical to TRBD1. CDR1 and CDR2 (germline): MDHEN, SYDVKM. The CDR3 contains 17 residues. The junction had 13 bases not matched to a gene; V was cut back by 3 bases and J by 7 bases. CDR3 region: CASSFEGLGTGFNIQYF. Written as DNA, the CDR3 is TGTGCCAGCAGTTTCGAAGGCTTGGGGACAGGGTTTAACATTCAGTACTTC.

This chain joins TRBV11-2 and TRBJ2-3; TRBD1 agrees at 8 bases. V was clipped by 2 bases and J by 4 bases; unmatched bases: 2. This CDR3 region has 14 residues. In germline, CDR1 is SGHAT, CDR2 FQNNGV. The CDR3 nucleotides read TGTGCCAGCAGCTTACCAGGGGGCGCAGATACGCAGTATTTT. Encoded protein: CASSLPGGADTQYF.

The rearrangement links TRBV6-4 to TRBJ2-3, with D possibly being TRBD1 (5 bases). V lost 2 bases, J lost 2 bases, and 5 bases lay in between. The CDR3 is 13 amino acids. CDR1 is MRHNA, CDR2 SNTAGT, per germline. This chain's CDR3 is CASSDGATDTQYF. The CDR3 DNA follows: TGTGCCAGCAGTGACGGGGCCACAGATACGCAGTATTTT.

V and J are TRBV7-3 and TRBJ1-1; D remains unclear. CDR1 and CDR2 (germline): SGHTA, FQGTGA. The length of the CDR3 is 12 residues. V was clipped by 3 bases and J by 8 bases, with 10 bases between them. The CDR3 DNA follows: TGTGCCAGCAGCTTTGGCATCGGAGAAGCTTTCTTT. Its protein product is CASSFGIGEAFF. Filled out from reference TRBV7-3 and TRBJ1-1, the complete variable domain reads GAGVSQTPSNKVTEKGKYVELRCDPISGHTALYWYRQSLGQGPEFLIYFQGTGAADDSGLPNDRFFAVRPEGSVSTLKIQRTERGDSAVYLCASSFGIGEAFFGQGTRLTVV.

V is TRBV11-3 and J is TRBJ2-3; D is tentatively TRBD1 or TRBD2 (5 bases each). V was cut by 4 bases and J by 6 bases, with 17 bases left in between. From germline, CDR1 is SGHNT and CDR2 YENEEA. This CDR3 is 15 amino acids long. The CDR3 DNA reads as TGTGCCAGCAGCTCGGGACGGGGACCCTTCGATACGCAGTATTTT. Protein sequence: CASSSGRGPFDTQYF. The whole variable domain, filled in from reference TRBV11-3 and TRBJ2-3, reads EAGVVQSPRYKIIEKKQPVAFWCNPISGHNTLYWYLQNLGQGPELLIRYENEEAVDDSQLPKDRFSAERLKGVDSTLKIQPAELGDSAVYLCASSSGRGPFDTQYFGPGTRLTVL.

This clone was picked up a small number of times. V is TRBV7-3 and J is TRBJ2-1; D is uncertain. V dropped 0 bases and J dropped 7 bases, with 1 base sitting between them. CDR3 length: 11 amino acids. CDR1 is SGHTA, CDR2 FQGTGA, per germline. CDR3 nucleotides: TGTGCCAGCAGCTTAACGAATGAGCAGTTCTTC. It yields the protein CASSLTNEQFF.

This chain uses TRBV6-1 with TRBJ1-1; D might be TRBD1 (6 bases). Germline-derived CDR1 and CDR2 are MNHNS and SASEGT. This CDR3 has 13 residues. V was pared by 2 bases and J by 4 bases, with 8 bases between. The CDR3 protein is CASSERRGTEAFF. The DNA for the CDR3 is TGTGCCAGCAGTGAACGCAGGGGCACTGAAGCTTTCTTT.

This sequence joins TRBV2 and TRBJ1-6; maybe TRBD1 (5 bases). Germline assignment: CDR1 SNHLY and CDR2 FYNNEI. The ends were cut back, 7 bases at V and 7 bases at J, with 11 bases in the middle. The CDR3 contains 13 residues. CDR3 sequence: CASNGRTNSPLHF. The CDR3 DNA reads TGTGCCAGCAATGGACGGACAAATTCACCCCTCCACTTT.

With regard to this clone: Its ends do not fully match the called genes, so a read error is possible. The chain carries TRBV7-6 and TRBJ1-6; D gene unclear. The V gene's germline CDR1 is SGHVS and CDR2 FNYEAQ. CDR3 size: 12 residues. The CDR3: CASSSNNSPLHF. CDR3 sequence (DNA): TGTGCCAGCAGCTCCAATAATTCACCCCTCCACTTT. Based on the CDR3 plus reference TRBV7-6 and TRBJ1-6, the full variable domain is GAGVSQSPRYKVTKRGQDVALRCDPISGHVSLYWYRQALGQGPEFLTYFNYEAQQDKSGLPNDRFSAERPEGSISTLTIQRTEQRDSAMYRCASSSNNSPLHFGNGTRLTVT.

The CDR3 sequence: CAIRGAGGGQPQHF. CDR3 coding DNA: TGTGCCATCAGGGGTGCAGGGGGCGGGCAGCCCCAGCATTTT. V and J are TRBV10-3 and TRBJ1-5; 8 nucleotides line up with TRBD1. Germline CDR1 is ENHRY and CDR2 is SYGVKD. The J segment lost 7 bases and the V segment lost 6 bases, leaving 8 bases of the junction unmatched. The CDR3 totals 14 residues.

The chain carries TRBV18 and TRBJ1-5; no firm D call. The CDR3 contains 14 residues. Germline V gene data show CDR1 as KGHSH and CDR2 as LQKENI. V lost 3 bases and J lost 13, with 19 bases in between. CDR3 region: CASSPRGNLGSQHF. The CDR3 DNA is TGTGCCAGCTCACCGCGGGGTAATCTGGGTTCGCAGCATTTT.

The chain recombines TRBV9 with TRBJ1-1; D is ambiguous. Trimming removed 0 bases at V and 2 bases at J, with 8 bases between. Germline V gene data show CDR1 as SGDLS and CDR2 as YYNGEE. The CDR3 extends over 14 amino acids. The CDR3 region is CASSVGGVNTEAFF. In nucleotides, the CDR3 is TGTGCCAGCAGCGTAGGAGGCGTCAACACTGAAGCTTTCTTT.

The CDR3: CASSIDGTLRGNQPQHF. CDR3 coding DNA: TGTGCCAGTAGTATAGATGGGACATTAAGGGGCAATCAGCCCCAGCATTTT. The chain has TRBV19 and TRBJ1-5, with D possibly matching TRBD1 (6 bases). Germline CDR1 reads LNHDA; CDR2 reads SQIVND (reference sequence). The V and J ends lost 0 bases and 2 bases respectively, with 14 bases between them. This CDR3 is built from 17 residues.

The chain employs TRBV6-6 and TRBJ2-7; 9 bases map to TRBD2. The CDR3 has 15 amino acids. J gave up 3 bases and V 0 bases, and 3 bases lay outside the gene matches. Germline V CDR1 and CDR2: MNHNY, SVGAGI (reference sequence). In DNA form, the CDR3 reads TGTGCCAGCAGTTACTCCGGGACTAGCAGCTACGAGCAGTACTTC. As protein: CASSYSGTSSYEQYF.

This clone has more than one count but fewer than ten. The V gene is TRBV30, the J gene TRBJ1-2; D may be TRBD1 (6 bases). The germline V and J ends were trimmed by 4 bases and 0 bases, with 12 bases remaining between them. This CDR3 region has 14 residues. Germline V gene data show CDR1 as GTSNPN and CDR2 as SVGIG (reference sequence). Here the CDR3 DNA reads TGTGCCTGGACAGGGGACCTCGCTAACTATGGCTACACCTTC. It translates to CAWTGDLANYGYTF.

The J gene is TRBJ1-6, the V gene TRBV7-3, with a tentative D call TRBD1 (5 bases). Germline assignment: CDR1 SGHTA and CDR2 FQGTGA. V shed 5 bases and J shed 9 bases, with 14 bases lying between them. This CDR3 spans 14 amino acids. CDR3 coding DNA: TGTGCCAGCAGCCTAGCGGGGCGGGCTTCACCCCTCCACTTT. Residues: CASSLAGRASPLHF.

The chain carries TRBV19 and TRBJ2-5, with unresolved D. The end of the DNA aligns better with TRBJ2-7, so the J call may be wrong. Germline CDR1 is LNHDA and CDR2 is SQIVND (reference sequence). This CDR3 is built from 14 residues. Here the CDR3 DNA reads TGTGCCAGTAGTATAGGGACGGGTTCCTACGAGCAGTACTTC. Translating gives CASSIGTGSYEQYF.

This sequence joins TRBV30 and TRBJ2-5, with D possibly TRBD2 on 6 matching bases. Germline V gene lookup returns CDR1 GTSNPN and CDR2 SVGIG (reference sequence). This CDR3 is built from 15 residues. The ends were cut back, 1 base at V and 5 bases at J, with 17 bases in the middle. CDR3 sequence (DNA): TGTGCCTGGAGTGGAGTAAGGGGAGGTTTTGAGACCCAGTACTTC. Residues: CAWSGVRGGFETQYF.

The genes are TRBV9 and TRBJ1-2, with 9 bases aligning to TRBD1. V was pared by 3 bases and J by 0 bases, with 9 bases of the junction left unmatched. Germline V gene data show CDR1 as SGDLS and CDR2 as YYNGEE. CDR3 length: 17 residues. The CDR3 DNA reads as TGTGCCAGCAGCGCCTCCGGGACAGGGATAGCTAACTATGGCTACACCTTC. Translation gives CASSASGTGIANYGYTF.

This clone occurred a few times. J is TRBJ1-1 and V is TRBV19; D remains unclear. Trimming took off 3 bases at V and 2 bases at J, with 22 bases between the two ends. The CDR3 is made up of 18 amino acids. CDR1 LNHDA and CDR2 SQIVND come from the germline V gene (reference sequence). The CDR3 loop is CASSIRPAWDLFNTEAFF. The CDR3 bases are TGTGCCAGTAGTATCCGCCCAGCCTGGGATCTCTTTAACACTGAAGCTTTCTTT. Together with reference TRBV19 and TRBJ1-1, the CDR3 gives the full variable domain: DGGITQSPKYLFRKEGQNVTLSCEQNLNHDAMYWYRQDPGQGLRLIYYSQIVNDFQKGDIAEGYSVSREKKESFPLTVTSAQKNPTAFYLCASSIRPAWDLFNTEAFFGQGTRLTVV.